The present TCR beta chain was sequenced within a study of cytotoxic CD8 clonotypes in ibrutinib-treated CLL. Study details: For this cohort, patients were some eleven relapsed/refractory and 15 treatment-naive, while 17 were IGHV unmutated. Findings of the study overall: Clonality went higher at ibrutinib response and then dropped back toward baseline at progression.

V shed 1 base and J 4 bases; nucleotides not matched to a gene: 6. From germline, CDR1 is LNHNV and CDR2 YYDKDF (reference sequence). The CDR3 is 16 residues long. With regard to this clone: Its antigen is undetermined.

This table comes from immunoSEQ multiplex PCR, and its TCRdb copy is limited to in-frame clones, with some not included. Among just over 200,000 clones listed, about four fifths were seen once. This sequence originates from a human donor with chronic lymphocytic leukemia. The rearrangement uses TRBV15 and TRBJ2-5; 10 positions agree with TRBD2. The source material was PBMCs, sampled after 12 months of ibrutinib treatment. CDR3 nucleotides: TGTGCCACCAGCAGAGGGGCTAGCGGGGGCCTAGAGACCCAGTACTTC. Its protein product is CATSRGASGGLETQYF.